These 32 T cell receptor beta chains were sequenced from one sample in a study of regulatory T cells in long-lasting Graves disease. Construction of the TCR beta libraries employed iRepertoire HTBI primers in conjunction with Arm-PCR of CDR3 regions. Using its own MiXCR run on the multiplex PCR reads, TCRdb lists one record per CDR3 protein. The sample has about 420,000 distinct CDR3 sequences; about 16% are singletons. Time point noted: newly diagnosed GD, antithyroid drugs for less than 3 months. The authors made the TCR library using RNA they extracted from PBMCs. The data were also submitted as part of a second study, on T cells in Graves' hyperthyroidism and ophthalmopathy.

Sequences were derived from peripheral blood mononuclear cells (PBMCs), sampled at new diagnosis, from a patient treated with antithyroid drugs. The receptors derive from a woman aged 18-30 years with Graves disease.

This clonotype was recorded a few times. The gene calls are TRBV10-3 and TRBJ1-2; 10 nucleotides agree with TRBD1. The CDR3 has 15 amino acids. Trimming cost V 11 bases and J 7 bases; bases outside gene matches: 16. CDR1 is ENHRY, CDR2 SYGVKD, per germline. CDR3 amino acids: CASRDRGIVSGGYTF. CDR3 sequence (DNA): TGTGCCTCCCGGGACAGGGGTATAGTGTCGGGTGGCTACACCTTC.

About this clonotype itself: A clone one base away is much larger, so this may be a read error. This chain joins TRBV27 and TRBJ2-7; D ambiguous. The V and J ends lost 8 bases and 2 bases respectively, with 13 bases between them. This CDR3 region has 13 residues. Looked up from germline, CDR1 is MNHEY and CDR2 is SMNVEV (reference sequence). CDR3 protein: CASGAHATYEQYF. The CDR3 DNA sequence: TGTGCCAGCGGAGCCCACGCAACCTACGAGCAGTACTTC.

This clonotype appeared a few times. The rearrangement joins TRBV5-4 to TRBJ2-3; D remains unclear. Germline CDR1 is SGHNT and CDR2 is YYREEE (reference sequence). Trimming left V 6 bases short and J 0 bases short, with 17 bases between. This CDR3 is built from 16 residues. Written as DNA, the CDR3 is TGTGCCAGCAAAGGTGCTACTCTATCTAGCACAGATACGCAGTATTTT. Encoded protein: CASKGATLSSTDTQYF.

This clonotype has ten or more counts. The gene calls are TRBV30 and TRBJ1-6, with no clear D. V was pared by 0 bases and J by 7 bases, with 7 bases between. Germline V gene sequence: CDR1 GTSNPN, CDR2 SVGIG (reference sequence). This CDR3 region has 13 residues. Here the CDR3 reads CAWSVANNSPLHF. DNA for the CDR3: TGTGCCTGGAGTGTGGCCAACAATTCACCCCTCCACTTT. The complete variable domain, with remaining parts taken from reference TRBV30 and TRBJ1-6, reads SQTIHQWPATLVQPVGSPLSLECTVEGTSNPNLYWYRQAAGRGLQLLFYSVGIGQISSEVPQNLSASRPQDRQFILSSKKLLLSDSGFYLCAWSVANNSPLHFGNGTRLTVT.

This clonotype occurred many times. The genes are TRBV28 and TRBJ1-6; unclear D gene. The CDR3 is 15 residues long. V lost 6 bases and J 9 bases, leaving 18 bases between the germline ends. Germline-derived CDR1 and CDR2 are MDHEN and SYDVKM. DNA of the CDR3: TGTGCCAGCAGGCAGACGGCAGGATATTTTTCACCCCTCCACTTT. It specifies CASRQTAGYFSPLHF.

This clonotype came up many times. The rearrangement links TRBV28 to TRBJ2-2; D might be TRBD2 (6 bases). This CDR3 has 13 residues. Deletions cut 8 bases from V and 1 base from J, with 8 bases between. Germline loops: CDR1 MDHEN, CDR2 SYDVKM. CDR3 protein: CASFGRNTGELFF. The DNA for the CDR3 is TGTGCCAGCTTCGGGAGGAACACCGGGGAGCTGTTTTTT. Supplemented by reference TRBV28 and TRBJ2-2, the full variable domain reads DVKVTQSSRYLVKRTGEKVFLECVQDMDHENMFWYRQDPGLGLRLIYFSYDVKMKEKGDIPEGYSVSREKKERFSLILESASTNQTSMYLCASFGRNTGELFFGEGSRLTVL.

This clonotype has only a few counts. This rearrangement joins TRBV7-9 to TRBJ2-5; D ambiguous. The V end lost 3 bases, the J end lost 0 bases, and 8 bases lay between the germline ends. The CDR3 sequence is 14 residues long. Germline V CDR1 and CDR2: SEHNR, FQNEAQ (reference sequence). In nucleotides, the CDR3 is TGTGCCAGCAGCTTTTGGTCAAACCAAGAGACCCAGTACTTC. Translated, it gives CASSFWSNQETQYF.

V gene TRBV27 combines with J gene TRBJ2-3; possible D gene TRBD2, 5 bases. This CDR3 contains 13 residues. Looked up from germline, CDR1 is MNHEY and CDR2 is SMNVEV (reference sequence). Trimming pared 5 bases from V and 9 bases from J, leaving 15 bases between. The CDR3 bases are TGTGCCAGCAGTCCCCCCGGACTTCGGACGCAGTATTTT. It encodes CASSPPGLRTQYF.

The rearrangement links TRBV19 to TRBJ1-2; D uncertain. The V and J ends lost 9 bases and 1 base respectively, with 18 bases between them. The germline CDR1 and CDR2 sequences are LNHDA and SQIVND (reference sequence). CDR3 length: 15 residues. The chain's CDR3 is CASMTSPSFNYGYTF. For the CDR3, the DNA is TGTGCCAGCATGACAAGTCCCTCCTTTAACTATGGCTACACCTTC.

This clonotype was counted ten times or more. This chain uses TRBV6-1 with TRBJ2-1; D gene unclear. Germline values: CDR1 MNHNS, CDR2 SASEGT. V lost 2 bases to trimming and J lost 5 bases, with 10 bases between them. The CDR3 has 14 amino acids. CDR3 loop: CASSEMVGNNEQFF. The CDR3 DNA follows: TGTGCCAGCAGTGAAATGGTCGGTAACAATGAGCAGTTCTTC.

This clonotype was counted between two and nine times. This sequence joins TRBV5-1 and TRBJ2-1; D unresolved. The germline gives CDR1 SGHRS, CDR2 YFSETQ. This CDR3 spans 13 amino acids. Trimming stripped 5 bases from V and 8 bases from J, with 14 bases between. For the CDR3, the DNA is TGCGCCAGCAGTTGGGGTAGGTCCGATGAGCAGTTCTTC. This sequence encodes CASSWGRSDEQFF.

This clonotype came up a few times. V and J are TRBV24-1 and TRBJ2-1; 10 nucleotides match TRBD2. The ends lost 7 bases at V and 4 bases at J; junction bases unmatched: 6. Germline CDR1 KGHDR, CDR2 SFDVKD. This CDR3 spans 15 amino acids. The DNA of the CDR3 is TGTGCCACCAGCCAAATAGCGGGAGGTTACAATGAGCAGTTCTTC. Amino acids: CATSQIAGGYNEQFF.

In its sample, this clonotype was seen many times. The chain is built from TRBV5-6 and TRBJ1-1, with D tentatively TRBD1 (6 bases). The CDR3 sequence is 15 residues long. Germline values: CDR1 SGHDT, CDR2 YYEEEE. Trimming took off 0 bases at V and 1 base at J, with 10 bases between the two ends. CDR3 region: CASSLAWGRNTEAFF. The CDR3 DNA reads as TGTGCCAGCAGCTTGGCTTGGGGGCGGAACACTGAAGCTTTCTTT.

In this sample, this clonotype turned up many times. V gene TRBV5-5 combines with J gene TRBJ1-1, with a possible D match to TRBD1 (5 bases). This CDR3 is built from 15 residues. From germline, CDR1 is SGHKS and CDR2 YYEKEE (reference sequence). V was shortened by 0 bases and J by 5 bases, with 14 bases between the two germline ends. The CDR3, as DNA: TGTGCCAGCAGCTTGGATTGGGGGAGAAGTACTGAAGCTTTCTTT. It yields the protein CASSLDWGRSTEAFF.

This clonotype was seen more than once but under ten times. The chain recombines TRBV7-9 with TRBJ2-2, with TRBD1 matching over 8 bases. CDR3 length: 15 residues. Per the germline V gene, CDR1 is SEHNR and CDR2 is FQNEAQ (reference sequence). V shed 4 bases, J shed 6 bases, and the junction held 7 bases outside the gene matches. CDR3 sequence reads: CASSSRTGNAGELFF. The CDR3 DNA is TGTGCCAGCAGCTCCCGGACAGGGAATGCCGGGGAGCTGTTTTTT.

This clonotype has more than one count but fewer than ten. The chain links TRBV10-3 to TRBJ2-1; D is ambiguous. Germline V gene lookup returns CDR1 ENHRY and CDR2 SYGVKD. The V gene lost 2 bases and the J gene lost 5 bases, with 7 bases spanning the gap. This CDR3 spans 13 amino acids. Here the CDR3 reads CAISEASNNEQFF. CDR3 coding DNA: TGTGCCATCAGTGAGGCTAGTAACAATGAGCAGTTCTTC.

This clonotype has more than one count but fewer than ten. The chain couples TRBV29-1 to TRBJ2-1, with D perhaps matching TRBD1 or TRBD2 (6 bases each). The V end lost 7 bases, the J end lost 5 bases, and 21 bases lay between the germline ends. Germline lookup yields CDR1 SQVTM and CDR2 ANQGSEA. The CDR3 covers 15 residues. The DNA for the CDR3 is TGCAGCGCCCGAGGGGGGACGGACTCAAACAATGAGCAGTTCTTC. Protein sequence: CSARGGTDSNNEQFF.

There are many counts of this clonotype. The chain recombines TRBV6-1 with TRBJ1-2; D ambiguous. The germline V and J ends were trimmed by 0 bases and 1 base, with 9 bases remaining between them. Per germline, CDR1 MNHNS and CDR2 SASEGT. The CDR3 has 15 residues. The CDR3 region is CASSEAVSYNYGYTF. In DNA form, the CDR3 reads TGTGCCAGCAGTGAAGCGGTCAGTTATAACTATGGCTACACCTTC.

There are many counts of this clonotype. The J gene is TRBJ2-5, the V gene TRBV20-1, with 7 bases matching TRBD2. The germline gives CDR1 DFQATT, CDR2 SNEGSKA (reference sequence). This CDR3 region has 15 residues. The V segment lost 0 bases and the J segment 5 bases; nucleotides outside the gene matches: 9. The DNA of the CDR3 is TGCAGTGCTAGAGATCGAGGGAGGGCCTGGGAGACCCAGTACTTC. Amino acids: CSARDRGRAWETQYF.

This chain joins TRBV9 and TRBJ2-3, with D hard to call. V lost 0 bases and J 2 bases, leaving 13 bases between the germline ends. The length of the CDR3 is 16 residues. Germline CDR1 is SGDLS and CDR2 is YYNGEE. The CDR3 DNA follows: TGTGCCAGCAGCGTAGGTTCTCGGGCCTTCACAGATACGCAGTATTTT. Translated, it gives CASSVGSRAFTDTQYF.

V and J are TRBV6-1 and TRBJ1-5, with TRBD1 as a possible D gene (6 bases). The germline V gene encodes CDR1 MNHNS and CDR2 SASEGT. V gave up 5 bases and J gave up 4 bases, with 9 bases separating them. This CDR3 is built from 13 residues. CDR3 sequence: CASSKQGNQPQHF. In DNA form, the CDR3 reads TGTGCCAGCAGTAAACAGGGAAATCAGCCCCAGCATTTT.

The genes are TRBV10-3 and TRBJ2-6; D is unresolved. Looked up from germline, CDR1 is ENHRY and CDR2 is SYGVKD. The V end was cut by 7 bases, the J end by 2 bases, with 9 bases between. The CDR3 covers 14 residues. CDR3 nucleotides: TGTGCCATCATGGGGTTCGCTGGGGCCAACGTCCTGACTTTC. It is translated as CAIMGFAGANVLTF.

V gene TRBV20-1 combines with J gene TRBJ1-1; maybe TRBD1 (5 bases). This CDR3 has 13 residues. V was shortened by 4 bases and J by 11 bases, with 20 bases between the two germline ends. Germline lookup yields CDR1 DFQATT and CDR2 SNEGSKA (reference sequence). The CDR3 region is CSAIVQVAPGAFF. For the CDR3, the DNA is TGCAGTGCTATTGTACAGGTTGCACCCGGGGCTTTCTTT.

This clonotype was picked up many times. The genes are TRBV4-2 and TRBJ2-7, with 11 bases identical to TRBD2. The CDR3 spans 17 residues. Unmatched junction bases numbered 4, after V lost 0 bases and J lost 0 bases. Germline loops: CDR1 LGHNA, CDR2 YNFKEQ. Here the CDR3 DNA reads TGTGCCAGCAGCCAAGAAGCGGGACTAGCGGCCTCCTACGAGCAGTACTTC. This gives the protein CASSQEAGLAASYEQYF.

A note on this clonotype: A much more abundant neighbour one base away suggests this may be a read error. The chain couples TRBV3-1 to TRBJ2-1; the match to TRBD2 covers 8 bases. CDR1 and CDR2 from the germline V gene are LGHDT and YNNKEL (reference sequence). The CDR3 runs 13 residues. J was trimmed by 9 bases and V by 8 bases; bases with no gene match: 9. The CDR3 protein is CASATCGRFEQFF. The CDR3 bases are TGTGCCAGCGCGACTTGCGGGAGGTTTGAGCAGTTCTTC.

The chain combines TRBV7-8 with TRBJ1-2, with D possibly being TRBD1 (5 bases). V dropped 5 bases and J dropped 0 bases, with 19 bases sitting between them. Germline V lookup: CDR1 SGHVS, CDR2 FQNEAQ. CDR3 size: 17 residues. CDR3 protein: CASSTFLRAAANYGYTF. CDR3 coding DNA: TGTGCCAGCAGCACATTCCTCAGGGCCGCAGCTAACTATGGCTACACCTTC.

About this clonotype itself: This likely came from a read error, as a far larger clone is one base away. The chain combines TRBV12-3 or TRBV12-4 with TRBJ2-1; 8 bases are shared with TRBD2. Unmatched junction bases numbered 10, after V lost 5 bases and J lost 10 bases. The CDR3 has 14 residues. The CDR3 here is CASSPGLGVAEQFF. The CDR3 coding sequence is TGTGCCAGCAGTCCGGGACTAGGAGTCGCCGAGCAGTTCTTC.

This clonotype showed up many times. The V gene is TRBV12-3 or TRBV12-4, the J gene TRBJ1-1, with D possibly being TRBD1 (5 bases). The CDR3 is 14 residues long. V lost 5 bases to trimming and J lost 2 bases, with 12 bases between them. The CDR3 region is CASSTPGVNTEAFF. CDR3 nucleotide sequence: TGTGCCAGCAGTACTCCGGGGGTTAACACTGAAGCTTTCTTT.

This clonotype was counted many times. V gene TRBV18 combines with J gene TRBJ1-3; perhaps TRBD1 as D (6 bases). Germline V gene sequence: CDR1 KGHSH, CDR2 LQKENI. This CDR3 region has 12 residues. Trimming cost V 3 bases and J 8 bases, with 8 bases left between them. Written as DNA, the CDR3 is TGTGCCAGCTCACCCGAGGGGGACACCATATATTTT. This codes for CASSPEGDTIYF. The full variable domain, its missing parts supplied by reference TRBV18 and TRBJ1-3, is NAGVMQNPRHLVRRRGQEARLRCSPMKGHSHVYWYRQLPEEGLKFMVYLQKENIIDESGMPKERFSAEFPKEGPSILRIQQVVRGDSAAYFCASSPEGDTIYFGEGSWLTVV.

In DNA form, the CDR3 reads TGCAGTGCCCCGGGGGGGGGCAAAAACATTCAGTACTTC. This codes for CSAPGGGKNIQYF. J is TRBJ2-4 and V is TRBV20-1; 8 bases are shared with TRBD2. The germline gives CDR1 DFQATT, CDR2 SNEGSKA (reference sequence). This CDR3 region has 13 residues. The V segment lost 6 bases and the J segment 3 bases; nucleotides outside the gene matches: 4.

This clonotype was found many times. The rearrangement uses TRBV9 and TRBJ2-2, with 10 bases matching TRBD2. CDR3 size: 15 residues. With 3 bases clipped from V and 5 bases from J, the junction kept 4 bases outside the gene matches. From germline, CDR1 is SGDLS and CDR2 YYNGEE. In DNA form, the CDR3 reads TGTGCCAGCAGCGCCGGGACTAGCGCAACCGGGGAGCTGTTTTTT. Its translation is CASSAGTSATGELFF. The variable domain in full, completed from reference TRBV9 and TRBJ2-2, reads DSGVTQTPKHLITATGQRVTLRCSPRSGDLSVYWYQQSLDQGLQFLIQYYNGEERAKGNILERFSAQQFPDLHSELNLSSLELGDSALYFCASSAGTSATGELFFGEGSRLTVL.

In the case of this clonotype: One end of the junction does not line up with germline, which may come from a read error. The gene calls are TRBV6-1 and TRBJ1-6; D is ambiguous. CDR1 and CDR2 from the germline V gene are MNHNS and SASEGT. The CDR3 totals 14 residues. CDR3 coding DNA: TGTGCCAGCTCACCGGCGGGTTATAAGTCACCCCTCCACTTT. This encodes CASSPAGYKSPLHF.